These 23 T cell receptor beta chains originate from one sample sequenced in a study of shared clonotypes between healthy human individuals. Clones were read by immunoSEQ multiplex PCR, and TCRdb kept only the in-frame ones, dropping some. The repertoire holds roughly 810,000 clones, with about 96% as singletons. CD45RO negativity and positive selection for CCR7 defined naive CD8 cells, a population that excluded terminally differentiated effector memory CD45RA+ cells. The material sequenced was naive CD8+ T cells sorted from blood. Source of these receptors: a man younger than 40 in good health.

V and J are TRBV27 and TRBJ1-3; D is unresolved. The length of the CDR3 is 15 residues. Trimming took off 5 bases at V and 8 bases at J, with 19 bases between the two ends. Germline CDR1 and CDR2: MNHEY and SMNVEV (reference sequence). CDR3 nucleotide sequence: TGTGCCAGCAGTCCCACGGGGTCTACTCAAGACACCATATATTTT. Encoded protein: CASSPTGSTQDTIYF.

The chain couples TRBV29-1 to TRBJ2-3; D unresolved. The CDR3 totals 13 residues. Germline V gene sequence: CDR1 SQVTM, CDR2 ANQGSEA. V was trimmed by 6 bases and J by 0 bases, leaving 10 bases between them. The CDR3 spells CSVADPSTDTQYF. For the CDR3, the DNA is TGCAGCGTGGCCGACCCCAGCACAGATACGCAGTATTTT.

The chain links TRBV29-1 to TRBJ2-5, with 7 bases matching TRBD2. V lost 7 bases, J lost 5 bases, and 16 bases stayed unmatched. This CDR3 has 15 residues. Germline values: CDR1 SQVTM, CDR2 ANQGSEA. This CDR3 reads CSASGLRENWETQYF. The CDR3 bases are TGCAGCGCATCGGGGTTGCGGGAGAATTGGGAGACCCAGTACTTC.

The chain couples TRBV5-1 to TRBJ2-1, with a weak D call TRBD2 (5 bases). CDR3 length: 14 amino acids. V was clipped by 0 bases and J by 5 bases, with 9 bases between them. CDR1 and CDR2 (germline): SGHRS, YFSETQ. In nucleotides, the CDR3 is TGCGCCAGCAGCTTGGCCGGGATCGACAATGAGCAGTTCTTC. Translation: CASSLAGIDNEQFF.

This CDR3 is CASSQPLGEGYYGYTF. The CDR3 region has the DNA TGTGCCAGCAGCCAACCTCTGGGGGAGGGGTACTATGGCTACACCTTC. The gene calls are TRBV5-6 and TRBJ1-2, with a possible D match to TRBD1 (5 bases). The CDR3 length is 16 residues. Trimming stripped 4 bases from V and 3 bases from J, with 19 bases between. The germline CDR1 and CDR2 sequences are SGHDT and YYEEEE. The full variable domain, its missing parts supplied by reference TRBV5-6 and TRBJ1-2, is DAGVTQSPTHLIKTRGQQVTLRCSPKSGHDTVSWYQQALGQGPQFIFQYYEEEERQRGNFPDRFSGHQFPNYSSELNVNALLLGDSALYLCASSQPLGEGYYGYTFGSGTRLTVV.

J is TRBJ2-2 and V is TRBV11-2, with a tentative D call TRBD1 (6 bases). The CDR3 spans 17 residues. The germline V gene has CDR1 SGHAT and CDR2 FQNNGV. V dropped 3 bases and J dropped 0 bases, with 14 bases sitting between them. The CDR3 DNA sequence: TGTGCCAGCAGCTTGGGGCCGGGACAACCGAACACCGGGGAGCTGTTTTTT. As protein: CASSLGPGQPNTGELFF.

The chain couples TRBV5-6 to TRBJ2-7, with TRBD2 matching over 13 bases. The CDR3 totals 17 residues. J was trimmed by 4 bases and V by 0 bases; bases with no gene match: 7. Germline lookup yields CDR1 SGHDT and CDR2 YYEEEE. The CDR3 region is CASSLGGLAGSRYEQYF. The CDR3 DNA is TGTGCCAGCAGCTTGGGGGGACTAGCGGGATCCAGGTACGAGCAGTACTTC.

The chain recombines TRBV7-9 with TRBJ2-3, with TRBD1 identical over 8 bases. This CDR3 is 13 amino acids long. V dropped 9 bases and J dropped 4; count of bases not matched to a gene: 6. Germline V lookup: CDR1 SEHNR, CDR2 FQNEAQ (reference sequence). DNA for the CDR3: TGTGCCAGTGACAGGGGAGGCGCAGATACGCAGTATTTT. Residues: CASDRGGADTQYF. The variable domain in full, with the rest retrieved from reference TRBV7-9 and TRBJ2-3, is DTGVSQNPRHKITKRGQNVTFRCDPISEHNRLYWYRQTLGQGPEFLTYFQNEAQLEKSRLLSDRFSAERPKGSFSTLEIQRTEQGDSAMYLCASDRGGADTQYFGPGTRLTVL.

The gene calls are TRBV6-5 and TRBJ1-1; 7 bases fit TRBD1. Trimming at V came to 6 bases and at J to 2 bases, leaving 6 bases not matched to a gene. The CDR3 is made up of 14 amino acids. Germline-derived CDR1 and CDR2 are MNHEY and SVGAGI. This CDR3 is CASRVGTVNTEAFF. In nucleotides, the CDR3 is TGTGCCAGCAGGGTCGGGACAGTCAACACTGAAGCTTTCTTT.

This chain joins TRBV6-6 and TRBJ1-5; tentatively, D is TRBD1 (5 bases). Looked up from germline, CDR1 is MNHNY and CDR2 is SVGAGI (reference sequence). Trimming shortened V by 6 bases and J by 1 base, and 13 bases separated the two germline ends. The CDR3 length is 15 residues. This CDR3 reads CASSPGTDSNQPQHF. The DNA for the CDR3 is TGTGCCAGCAGCCCCGGGACGGACAGCAATCAGCCCCAGCATTTT.

The J gene is TRBJ1-5, the V gene TRBV25-1, with no clear D. The germline V gene encodes CDR1 MGHDK and CDR2 SYGVNS. The CDR3 has 14 residues. Between the trimmed V and J ends, which lost 4 bases and 11 bases, there was a span of 18 bases. CDR3 residues: CASSARAPQSAQHF. In DNA, the CDR3 is TGTGCCAGCAGTGCCCGGGCCCCCCAATCAGCCCAGCATTTT. Using reference TRBV25-1 and TRBJ1-5 for the parts outside the CDR3, the full variable domain is EADIYQTPRYLVIGTGKKITLECSQTMGHDKMYWYQQDPGMELHLIHYSYGVNSTEKGDLSSESTVSRIRTEHFPLTLESARPSHTSQYLCASSARAPQSAQHFGDGTRLSIL.

This chain links TRBV2 with TRBJ2-7, with D possibly TRBD2 on 6 matching bases. Deletions cut 6 bases from V and 2 bases from J, with 8 bases between. There are 12 residues in the CDR3. CDR1 and CDR2 from the germline V gene are SNHLY and FYNNEI. As DNA, the CDR3 is TGTGCCAGCAGGGGAGGAACCTACGAGCAGTACTTC. Translated, it gives CASRGGTYEQYF.

The V call is TRBV6-5, the J call TRBJ2-7; 8 nucleotides match TRBD1. The V segment lost 7 bases and the J segment 4 bases; nucleotides outside the gene matches: 9. The CDR3 runs 14 residues. The V gene's germline CDR1 is MNHEY and CDR2 SVGAGI. This chain's CDR3 is CASTYDRGGYEQYF. In DNA, the CDR3 is TGTGCCAGCACCTACGACAGGGGAGGATACGAGCAGTACTTC.

The chain is built from TRBV30 and TRBJ2-5; D remains unclear. There are 14 residues in the CDR3. V shed 2 bases and J shed 2 bases, with 12 bases lying between them. The germline V gene encodes CDR1 GTSNPN and CDR2 SVGIG (reference sequence). The CDR3 DNA is TGTGCCTGGAGTAGGGATCTAGTGCAAGAGACCCAGTACTTC. Translating gives CAWSRDLVQETQYF.

V usage is TRBV27 and J usage is TRBJ2-7, with D possibly matching TRBD1 (6 bases). The CDR3 consists of 12 residues. V was cut by 3 bases and J by 6 bases, with 9 bases left in between. Germline CDR1 reads MNHEY; CDR2 reads SMNVEV (reference sequence). CDR3 residues: CASSFRGSEQYF. CDR3 DNA sequence: TGTGCCAGCAGTTTTAGGGGGTCCGAGCAGTACTTC.

The rearrangement uses TRBV5-8 and TRBJ1-1; 7 bases are shared with TRBD1. The V and J ends lost 3 bases and 0 bases, in that order; junction bases with no gene match: 14. This CDR3 has 18 amino acids. Germline values: CDR1 SGHTS, CDR2 YDEGEE. CDR3 region: CASSWRVDRVGLNTEAFF. CDR3 sequence (DNA): TGTGCCAGCAGCTGGAGGGTCGACAGGGTTGGGTTGAACACTGAAGCTTTCTTT.

The gene calls are TRBV9 and TRBJ2-7; D is perhaps TRBD1 or TRBD2 (7 bases each). The CDR3 extends over 14 amino acids. Germline CDR1 and CDR2: SGDLS and YYNGEE. The V end was cut by 5 bases, the J end by 7 bases, with 19 bases between. The CDR3, as DNA: TGTGCCAGCAGTGGATCCGGGACAGCGGGGGAGCAGTACTTC. As protein: CASSGSGTAGEQYF.

The chain employs TRBV19 and TRBJ2-1; TRBD2 agrees at 11 bases. The CDR3 extends over 17 amino acids. V was pared by 0 bases and J by 7 bases, with 8 bases of the junction left unmatched. Germline V gene lookup returns CDR1 LNHDA and CDR2 SQIVND (reference sequence). CDR3 DNA: TGTGCCAGTAGTATAGACGGTGTAGCGGGGGGGAGGAATGAGCAGTTCTTC. Protein: CASSIDGVAGGRNEQFF.

The J gene is TRBJ2-1, the V gene TRBV5-4, with 7 bases identical to TRBD2. Germline V lookup: CDR1 SGHNT, CDR2 YYREEE (reference sequence). CDR3 length equals 16 residues. The V gene end was trimmed by 3 bases and the J gene end by 5 bases; junction bases not matched to a gene: 11. Written as DNA, the CDR3 is TGTGCCAGCAGCTCTGATCGGACTAGGAGTGACAATGAGCAGTTCTTC. Protein sequence: CASSSDRTRSDNEQFF.

This clone was picked up a small number of times. The J gene is TRBJ2-7, the V gene TRBV11-2; 8 bases line up with TRBD2. The trim removed 0 bases at V and 0 bases at J, leaving 1 base unmatched. The CDR3 is made up of 15 amino acids. Germline-derived CDR1 and CDR2 are SGHAT and FQNNGV. The CDR3 loop reads CASSLELAASYEQYF. CDR3 DNA sequence: TGTGCCAGCAGCTTAGAACTAGCGGCCTCCTACGAGCAGTACTTC.

The V gene is TRBV27, the J gene TRBJ2-7; TRBD2 agrees at 7 bases. The CDR3 is 14 residues long. The germline CDR1 and CDR2 sequences are MNHEY and SMNVEV (reference sequence). Trimming at V came to 5 bases and at J to 1 base, leaving 5 bases not matched to a gene. The CDR3 here is CASSNSGYSYEQYF. The CDR3 DNA is TGTGCCAGCAGTAATAGCGGGTATTCCTACGAGCAGTACTTC.

The rearrangement uses TRBV13 and TRBJ2-3; no clear D. Trimming shortened V by 3 bases and J by 6 bases, and 13 bases separated the two germline ends. Germline V gene sequence: CDR1 PRHDT, CDR2 FYEKMQ (reference sequence). The CDR3 length is 14 residues. CDR3 DNA: TGTGCCAGCAGCTTCGGCAGCCCCGTGGATACGCAGTATTTT. Its translation: CASSFGSPVDTQYF.

The rearrangement links TRBV7-9 to TRBJ2-1; 9 nucleotides line up with TRBD1. This CDR3 has 16 amino acids. Germline-derived CDR1 and CDR2 are SEHNR and FQNEAQ (reference sequence). The junction had 9 bases not matched to a gene; V was cut back by 1 base and J by 8 bases. The CDR3 DNA reads as TGTGCCAGCAGCTTAGTGGGAGGACAGGGGTTCTATGAGCAGTTCTTC. Translating gives CASSLVGGQGFYEQFF.